A single sample is the source of the 23 T cell receptor beta chains below, sequenced in a study of T cell clonality in common variable immunodeficiency. Sequencing was performed with immunoSEQ multiplex PCR; in TCRdb, only in-frame clones are kept and a portion is missing. The data show about 31,000 clones, with none appearing a single time. Sequencing used peripheral blood mononuclear cells. The receptors originated from a person between 18 and 75 years old in good health.

This clone was counted ten times or more. The CDR3 extends 3 residues past the end of the read, so its final part is completed from the germline J gene. The chain recombines TRBV30 with TRBJ1-3; 8 nucleotides match TRBD1. V gave up 1 base and J gave up 8 bases; unmatched junction bases: 7. CDR1 and CDR2 from the germline V gene are GTSNPN and SVGIG (reference sequence). This CDR3 spans 14 amino acids. This chain's CDR3 is CAWSGQGSRDTIYF. The covered CDR3 bases are TGTGCCTGGAGTGGACAGGGGAGTAGGGACACC.

As for this clone: A clone one base away is much larger, so this may be a read error. Coverage ceases 3 residues before the CDR3 finishes, and the germline J gene fills in the end. The chain couples TRBV18 to TRBJ2-2; the D gene is possibly TRBD1 (5 bases). The CDR3 covers 14 residues. Germline V gene data show CDR1 as KGHSH and CDR2 as LQKENI. The CDR3 spells CASSPPVGANVLFF. The part of the CDR3 DNA that was read is TGTGCCAGCTCACCCCCGGTTGGGGCCAACGTG. Combining the CDR3 with reference TRBV18 and TRBJ2-2 gives the whole variable domain NAGVMQNPRHLVRRRGQEARLRCSPMKGHSHVYWYRQLPEEGLKFMVYLQKENIIDESGMPKERFSAEFPKEGPSILRIQQVVRGDSAAYFCASSPPVGANVLFFGEGSRLTVL.

This clone was detected ten times or more. The CDR3 end lies 3 residues beyond the end of the read and is filled in from the germline J gene. This chain links TRBV2 with TRBJ1-5, with a possible D match to TRBD1 (6 bases). The germline CDR1 and CDR2 sequences are SNHLY and FYNNEI. CDR3 size: 13 residues. Between the trimmed V and J ends, which lost 6 bases and 5 bases, there was a span of 11 bases. The covered CDR3 bases are TGTGCCAGCAGGGCAGGGGAAGATCAGCCC. It yields the protein CASRAGEDQP. The whole CDR3 region reads CASRAGEDQPQHF.

This clone was detected many times. The read halts 3 residues ahead of the CDR3 end, with the missing end drawn from the germline J gene. The chain employs TRBV5-1 and TRBJ1-2; TRBD1 matches 8 bases. The CDR3 spans 14 residues. Germline V CDR1 and CDR2: SGHRS, YFSETQ. The CDR3 spells CASSGTGQGWGYTF. The CDR3 bases that were read are TGCGCCAGCAGCGGGACTGGACAGGGCTGGGGC.

This clone was detected ten times or more. The sequence runs out 3 residues before the end of the CDR3; the remainder is reconstructed from the germline J gene. The V gene is TRBV2, the J gene TRBJ2-4; 9 bases are a match to TRBD2. After removal of 6 bases from V and 7 bases from J, the junction contained 4 bases not matched to a gene. Germline V gene data show CDR1 as SNHLY and CDR2 as FYNNEI. This CDR3 region has 13 residues. The sequenced part of the CDR3 DNA is TGTGCCAGCAGCCGCGGGGGGGCGAACATT. Its protein is CASSRGGANI. The CDR3, in full, reads CASSRGGANIQYF.

There are many counts of this clone. Read sequence stops 3 residues before the CDR3 end, and the germline J gene provides the missing end. V usage is TRBV10-1 and J usage is TRBJ1-1, with 7 bases fitting TRBD1. In germline, CDR1 is WNHNN, CDR2 SYGVQD (reference sequence). V shed 2 bases, J shed 3 bases, and the junction held 0 bases outside the gene matches. This CDR3 spans 13 amino acids. The sequenced part of the CDR3 DNA is TGCGCCAGCAGTGAGGACAGGGACACTGAA. It encodes CASSEDRDTE. The CDR3 as a whole reads CASSEDRDTEAFF.

In its sample, this clone was seen many times. The DNA read from the CDR3 is TGTGCCAGTAGTATAGATAGATGGACAGGGGAGGGAAACATT. It is translated as CASSIDRWTGEGNI. The whole CDR3 protein reads CASSIDRWTGEGNIQYF. V is TRBV19 and J is TRBJ2-4, with TRBD1 matching over 9 bases. The read comes to an end 3 residues before the CDR3 does, leaving the germline J gene to fill in the end. J lost 6 bases, V lost 0 bases, and 9 bases had no gene match. Germline CDR1 reads LNHDA; CDR2 reads SQIVND (reference sequence). The CDR3 runs 17 residues. Using reference TRBV19 and TRBJ2-4 for the parts outside the CDR3, the full variable domain is DGGITQSPKYLFRKEGQNVTLSCEQNLNHDAMYWYRQDPGQGLRLIYYSQIVNDFQKGDIAEGYSVSREKKESFPLTVTSAQKNPTAFYLCASSIDRWTGEGNIQYFGAGTRLSVL.

In this sample, this clone turned up many times. The observed sequence ends 3 residues before the CDR3 terminus, with the missing tail filled in from the germline J gene. This chain links TRBV10-3 with TRBJ1-4; 9 bases are a match to TRBD1. J lost 7 bases, V lost 4 bases, and 7 bases had no gene match. The CDR3 length is 15 residues. The germline V gene has CDR1 ENHRY and CDR2 SYGVKD. The part of the CDR3 DNA that was read is TGTGCCATCAGTGGTAGCACAGGGGGCGGTGAAAAA. Protein sequence: CAISGSTGGGEK. The full CDR3 is CAISGSTGGGEKLFF.

In this sample, this clone turned up many times. The read halts 3 residues ahead of the CDR3 end, with the missing end drawn from the germline J gene. The chain links TRBV19 to TRBJ2-4; D is possibly TRBD1 (6 bases). Germline lookup yields CDR1 LNHDA and CDR2 SQIVND (reference sequence). The CDR3 spans 14 residues. Trimming took off 3 bases at V and 6 bases at J, with 12 bases between the two ends. The CDR3 bases that were read are TGTGCCAGTAGTATCGGCAGGGGTGGAAACATT. This codes for CASSIGRGGNI. The whole CDR3 reads CASSIGRGGNIQYF.

Many counts were recorded for this clone. CDR3 DNA (partial): TGCAGTGCTTCCCCCTTGGGCGGGAAGGAGACG. Protein sequence: CSASPLGGKET. The CDR3 in full is CSASPLGGKETQYF. The chain recombines TRBV20-1 with TRBJ2-3; tentative D call: TRBD2 (6 bases). Read data end 3 residues before the CDR3 end; the end is taken from the germline J gene. This CDR3 is 14 amino acids long. CDR1 and CDR2 from the germline V gene are DFQATT and SNEGSKA (reference sequence).

This clone was seen a few times. The read terminates 3 residues ahead of where the CDR3 ends, so the germline J gene completes it. V gene TRBV30 combines with J gene TRBJ1-2; a weak D match, TRBD1 (5 bases). The CDR3 has 18 residues. CDR1 is GTSNPN and CDR2 is SVGIG in the germline V gene (reference sequence). CDR3 sequence: CAWSGFSGLAGHYNDYTF. CDR3 bases read: TGTGCCTGGAGTGGGTTCAGCGGACTAGCGGGGCACTACAATGAC.

This clone was seen many times. The read terminates 3 residues ahead of where the CDR3 ends, so the germline J gene completes it. The chain couples TRBV19 to TRBJ2-7; possible D gene TRBD1, 6 bases. V dropped 4 bases and J dropped 4 bases, with 23 bases sitting between them. This CDR3 region has 17 residues. Per the germline V gene, CDR1 is LNHDA and CDR2 is SQIVND (reference sequence). CDR3 protein: CASSTGGGKEGWYEQYF. Incomplete CDR3 DNA: TGTGCCAGTAGTACTGGGGGCGGCAAAGAAGGATGGTACGAG.

The table lists this clone with many counts. The read terminates 3 residues before the CDR3 end, so the remaining end is supplied by the germline J gene. V usage is TRBV5-1 and J usage is TRBJ2-5, with 9 bases fitting TRBD1. V lost 5 bases and J lost 1; bases outside the gene matches: 9. The germline V gene encodes CDR1 SGHRS and CDR2 YFSETQ. CDR3 length: 16 amino acids. The part of the CDR3 DNA that was read is TGCGCCAGCAGTTATTCCGGGACAGGGATCCAAGAGACC. It specifies CASSYSGTGIQET. The complete CDR3 sequence is CASSYSGTGIQETQYF.

This clone was recorded at least ten times. The CDR3 end lies 3 residues beyond the end of the read and is filled in from the germline J gene. The J gene is TRBJ2-3, the V gene TRBV5-1; 12 bases map to TRBD2. V dropped 3 bases and J dropped 5; count of bases not matched to a gene: 7. From germline, CDR1 is SGHRS and CDR2 YFSETQ. This CDR3 is 16 amino acids long. The CDR3 bases that were read are TGCGCCAGCAGCTCGCTAGCGGGAGGGCCGCAAGATACG. It encodes CASSSLAGGPQDT. Given in full, the CDR3 is CASSSLAGGPQDTQYF.

This clone was observed at least ten times. Read coverage stops 3 residues before the CDR3 terminus; the germline J gene supplies the remainder. The rearrangement links TRBV7-9 to TRBJ2-5; perhaps TRBD2 as D (5 bases). The V gene lost 0 bases and the J gene lost 2 bases, with 7 bases spanning the gap. The CDR3 covers 14 residues. The germline V gene has CDR1 SEHNR and CDR2 FQNEAQ (reference sequence). Incomplete CDR3 DNA: TGTGCCAGCAGCTTAGCTAGCGAACAAGAGACC. Translated, it gives CASSLASEQET. The entire CDR3 sequence reads CASSLASEQETQYF.

This clone has more than one count but fewer than ten. CDR3 DNA (partial): TGCGCCAGCAGCTTGGAGGATAGGGCCCACACTGAA. Its protein product is CASSLEDRAHTE. The full-length CDR3 reads as CASSLEDRAHTEAFF. This chain uses TRBV5-1 with TRBJ1-1; D not certain. The CDR3 end is not reached by the read, which stops 3 residues before it; the germline J gene fills it in. V was trimmed by 0 bases and J by 3 bases, leaving 12 bases between them. The germline gives CDR1 SGHRS, CDR2 YFSETQ. The CDR3 runs 15 residues.

This clone was seen repeatedly, ten times or more. Coverage ceases 3 residues before the CDR3 finishes, and the germline J gene fills in the end. V usage is TRBV20-1 and J usage is TRBJ2-7, with a possible D match to TRBD2 (5 bases). This CDR3 comprises 14 residues. The ends were cut back, 0 bases at V and 2 bases at J, with 11 bases in the middle. Germline CDR1 is DFQATT and CDR2 is SNEGSKA (reference sequence). The CDR3: CSARDTLVTYEQYF. The part of the CDR3 DNA that was read is TGCAGTGCTAGAGATACACTAGTAACCTACGAG.

The sample holds many counts of this clone. Read sequence stops 3 residues before the CDR3 end, and the germline J gene provides the missing end. The rearrangement joins TRBV20-1 to TRBJ2-3; D is perhaps TRBD1 (5 bases). In germline, CDR1 is DFQATT, CDR2 SNEGSKA (reference sequence). The CDR3 sequence is 13 residues long. This CDR3 is CSARDRGNQPQYF. The sequenced part of the CDR3 DNA is TGCAGTGCTAGAGATAGGGGCAATCAGCCG.

The table lists this clone with many counts. Read coverage stops 3 residues before the CDR3 terminus; the germline J gene supplies the remainder. The chain has TRBV6-2 or TRBV6-3 and TRBJ1-2, with D possibly matching TRBD1 (6 bases). Germline V lookup: CDR1 MNHEY, CDR2 SVGEGT. CDR3 length: 11 amino acids. CDR3: CASSHTGGYTF. CDR3 DNA, as far as it was read: TGTGCCAGCAGTCACACAGGGGGC.

There are many counts of this clone. Sequence at one end of the junction differs from germline and may be a read error. The read gets to within 3 residues of the CDR3 end, and the germline J gene fills in the rest. V is TRBV4-2 and J is TRBJ1-1; the match to TRBD1 covers 8 bases. Germline V gives CDR1 LGHNA, CDR2 YNFKEQ. The CDR3 contains 15 residues. The CDR3 DNA, read in part, is TGCGCCAGCAGCTCATCCGGACAGGGCGGCACTGAA. Protein sequence: CASSSSGQGGTE. The CDR3 reads in full as CASSSSGQGGTEAFF.

This clone was counted at least ten times. The read comes to an end 3 residues before the CDR3 does, leaving the germline J gene to fill in the end. The chain is built from TRBV30 and TRBJ1-4; tentatively, D is TRBD1 (6 bases). V was pared by 3 bases and J by 7 bases, with 18 bases between. The CDR3 runs to 15 residues. The V gene's germline CDR1 is GTSNPN and CDR2 SVGIG (reference sequence). CDR3 protein: CAWSVWGGQGEKLFF. CDR3 DNA, as far as it was read: TGTGCCTGGAGCGTCTGGGGGGGGCAGGGTGAAAAA. The full variable domain, completed using reference TRBV30 and TRBJ1-4, is SQTIHQWPATLVQPVGSPLSLECTVEGTSNPNLYWYRQAAGRGLQLLFYSVGIGQISSEVPQNLSASRPQDRQFILSSKKLLLSDSGFYLCAWSVWGGQGEKLFFGSGTQLSVL.

This clone was counted ten times or more. The sequenced fragment ends 3 residues before the CDR3 boundary, so the rest is inferred from the germline J gene. The chain links TRBV7-9 to TRBJ2-2; TRBD1 agrees at 7 bases. V was pared by 1 base and J by 3 bases, with 2 bases of the junction left unmatched. CDR1 SEHNR and CDR2 FQNEAQ come from the germline V gene (reference sequence). This CDR3 comprises 15 residues. The chain's CDR3 is CASSLGQGDTGELFF. The sequenced CDR3 bases are TGTGCCAGCAGCTTAGGACAGGGAGACACCGGGGAG.

This clone was picked up many times. The CDR3 extends 3 residues past the end of the read, so its final part is completed from the germline J gene. The chain employs TRBV20-1 and TRBJ1-2; 7 bases are shared with TRBD1. CDR1 is DFQATT and CDR2 is SNEGSKA in the germline V gene (reference sequence). V was clipped by 6 bases and J by 2 bases; unmatched bases: 6. CDR3 length: 13 residues. The CDR3 sequence is CSAEGDSNYGYTF. CDR3 DNA (partial): TGCAGTGCCGAAGGGGACAGCAACTATGGC.